Listed below are T cell receptor beta chains from one sample, sequenced in a study of Ad26.COV2.S vaccination and SARS-CoV-2 variants. Produced via immunoSEQ multiplex PCR; TCRdb's table is partial and in-frame only. The sample records hundreds of thousands of clones, roughly 89% being singletons. Here the sequenced sample was peripheral blood, taken in a trial of Ad26.COV2.S vaccine versus placebo. These receptors originate from a person between 18 and 65 years old who received the Ad26.COV2.S COVID-19 vaccine or a placebo. CDR3s include the opening cysteine and the closing phenylalanine or tryptophan. The D gene is left open where the match is weak. For some rows the clone size is stated as once, few or many, or as a class when expanded; others skip it.

>.|TRBV21-1|.|17|TRBJ2-7
CASSKAVGMGDSGEQYF
TGTGCCAGCAGCAAAGCGGTCGGGATGGGGGACTCCGGCGAGCAGTACTTC
>.|TRBV6-5|once|14|TRBJ1-3
CASMSSLSGNTIYF
TGTGCCAGCATGTCATCCCTCTCTGGAAACACCATATATTTT
>.|TRBV9|.|14|TRBJ2-1
CASSVLGSYNEQFF
TGTGCCAGCAGCGTCTTGGGCTCGTACAATGAGCAGTTCTTC
>.|TRBV7-9|.|13|TRBJ2-1
CASSLGTYNKQFF
TGTGCCAGCAGCTTAGGGACTTACAATAAGCAGTTCTTC
>.|TRBV13|.|14|TRBJ1-2
CASSVGVRGYGYTF
TGTGCCAGCAGCGTCGGAGTCCGCGGCTATGGCTACACCTTC
>TRBD1|TRBV10-3|.|13|TRBJ2-7
CAISARQGGEQYF
TGTGCCATCAGTGCCCGACAGGGGGGCGAGCAGTACTTC
>TRBD2|TRBV6-7|.|21|TRBJ2-1
CASSYRPTPGTSGPAYNEQFF
TGTGCCAGCAGTTACCGCCCAACGCCCGGGACTAGCGGGCCCGCCTACAATGAGCAGTTCTTC
>.|TRBV6-5|.|15|TRBJ1-2
CASSYSSGGPYGYTF
TGTGCCAGCAGTTACTCGAGCGGTGGGCCCTATGGCTACACCTTC
>.|TRBV28|.|15|TRBJ1-2
CASSFGAGANYGYTF
TGTGCCAGCAGTTTTGGGGCTGGGGCTAACTATGGCTACACCTTC
>.|TRBV19|.|15|TRBJ2-3
CASSMDGGYTDTQYF
TGTGCCAGTAGTATGGACGGGGGATACACAGATACGCAGTATTTT
>TRBD1|TRBV5-1|.|16|TRBJ1-1
CASSLRTGSMNTEAFF
TGCGCCAGCAGCCTAAGGACAGGGTCCATGAACACTGAAGCTTTCTTT
>.|TRBV18|.|14|TRBJ1-1
CASSPQTGSSEAFF
TGTGCCAGCTCACCTCAAACGGGCAGCAGTGAAGCTTTCTTT
>.|TRBV10-3|.|13|TRBJ1-5
CAISSSGYQPQHF
TGTGCCATCAGTTCATCCGGGTATCAGCCCCAGCATTTT
>.|TRBV7-9|.|14|TRBJ2-5
CASSPRGAQETQYF
TGTGCCAGCAGCCCTCGAGGGGCCCAAGAGACCCAGTACTTC
>.|TRBV7-2|once|13|TRBJ1-2
CASSLARQGGYTF
TGTGCCAGCAGCTTAGCGAGACAAGGTGGCTACACCTTC
>TRBD1|TRBV5-1|.|15|TRBJ2-5
CASSPTYRGQETQYF
TGCGCCAGCAGCCCGACCTACAGGGGGCAAGAGACCCAGTACTTC
>.|TRBV6-1|.|12|TRBJ1-2
CASSEEGYGYTF
TGTGCCAGCAGTGAAGAGGGTTATGGCTACACCTTC
>.|TRBV5-1|.|16|TRBJ2-5
CASSLGAQGGFETQYF
TGCGCCAGCAGCTTGGGAGCACAGGGTGGTTTCGAGACCCAGTACTTC
>.|TRBV11-2|.|13|TRBJ1-4
CASGGQINEKLFF
TGTGCCAGCGGAGGACAGATAAATGAAAAACTGTTTTTT
>.|TRBV5-4|few|11|TRBJ1-2
CASSSRVRRTF
TGTGCCAGCAGCTCCCGGGTGAGGAGGACCTTC
>.|TRBV5-1|once|16|TRBJ1-4
CASSLPSGTRGEKLFF
TGCGCCAGCAGCTTGCCCTCCGGGACCCGGGGTGAAAAACTGTTTTTT
>TRBD2|TRBV5-1|.|19|TRBJ2-4
CASSPTGLAGVYGKNIQYF
TGCGCCAGCAGCCCGACCGGACTAGCGGGGGTTTATGGCAAAAACATTCAGTACTTC
>.|TRBV19|.|14|TRBJ2-7
CATQDGGVKYEQYF
TGTGCCACCCAGGACGGAGGAGTTAAGTACGAGCAGTACTTC
>.|TRBV6-5|.|15|TRBJ2-3
CASSYRRRGTDTQYF
TGTGCCAGCAGTTATCGTCGGCGGGGCACAGATACGCAGTATTTT
>.|TRBV4-1|.|14|TRBJ1-4
CASRGQVTNEKLFF
TGCGCCAGCAGGGGACAAGTAACGAATGAAAAACTGTTTTTT
>.|TRBV3-1/TRBV3-2|.|14|TRBJ1-2
CASSLSTVNYGYTF
TGTGCCAGCAGCCTGTCTACAGTCAACTATGGCTACACCTTC
>TRBD2|TRBV5-4|.|17|TRBJ2-5
CASSPPTSGISQETQYF
TGTGCCAGCAGCCCGCCGACTAGCGGGATATCTCAAGAGACCCAGTACTTC
>TRBD2|TRBV24-1|.|17|TRBJ2-1
CATSDSRGAGPINEQFF
TGTGCCACCAGTGATTCCCGGGGAGCGGGACCAATCAATGAGCAGTTCTTC
>.|TRBV7-9|.|13|TRBJ2-2
CASSWWRRGELFF
TGTGCCAGCAGCTGGTGGCGTAGGGGGGAGCTGTTTTTT
>.|TRBV7-2|.|17|TRBJ1-3
CASSLGFGRASGNTIYF
TGTGCCAGCAGCTTAGGTTTTGGGCGCGCCTCTGGAAACACCATATATTTT
>TRBD2|TRBV12-5|.|18|TRBJ2-3
CASGLVRRLAGRTDTQYF
TGTGCTAGTGGTTTGGTAAGGCGGTTAGCGGGGCGCACAGATACGCAGTATTTT
>.|TRBV7-3|.|17|TRBJ2-1
CASTPPPGHPFPHEQFF
TGTGCCAGCACCCCGCCCCCCGGACACCCCTTCCCTCATGAGCAGTTCTTC
>.|TRBV5-1|.|14|TRBJ1-2
CASSPYTGNYGYTF
TGCGCCAGCAGCCCTTATACCGGTAACTATGGCTACACCTTC
>.|TRBV5-1|.|13|TRBJ2-5
CASSFIVQETQYF
TGCGCCAGCAGCTTCATAGTTCAAGAGACCCAGTACTTC
>TRBD2|TRBV5-6|once|13|TRBJ2-1
CASRLAGVNEQFF
TGTGCCAGCAGACTAGCGGGAGTGAATGAGCAGTTCTTC
>.|TRBV14|.|15|TRBJ2-7
CASSQGLGVRYEQYF
TGTGCCAGCAGCCAAGGGTTAGGGGTACGGTACGAGCAGTACTTC
>.|TRBV7-2|.|19|TRBJ2-1
CASSLRPPAERPLYNEQFF
TGTGCCAGCAGCTTAAGGCCCCCAGCGGAGAGACCCCTCTACAATGAGCAGTTCTTC
>.|TRBV5-4|.|13|TRBJ2-3
CASRVDLTDTQYF
TGTGCCAGCAGGGTGGACCTCACAGATACGCAGTATTTT
>.|TRBV28|.|12|TRBJ1-1
CASRVTNTEAFF
TGTGCCAGCAGAGTCACTAACACTGAAGCTTTCTTT
>.|TRBV6-1|once|18|TRBJ1-1
CASSEAAASWVMNTEAFF
TGTGCCAGCAGTGAAGCGGCAGCCTCCTGGGTCATGAACACTGAAGCTTTCTTT
>.|TRBV5-1|.|15|TRBJ1-1
CASSLAEGLNTEAFF
TGCGCCAGCAGCTTGGCCGAGGGTCTGAACACTGAAGCTTTCTTT
>.|TRBV2|once|17|TRBJ1-5
CASSRRLGFNSNQPQHF
TGTGCCAGCAGTCGGAGGTTGGGGTTTAATAGCAATCAGCCCCAGCATTTT
>.|TRBV10-1|.|10|TRBJ1-5
CASSEKPQHF
TGCGCCAGCAGTGAGAAGCCCCAGCATTTT
>.|TRBV6-1|.|14|TRBJ1-1
CASSETAGGTEAFF
TGTGCCAGCAGTGAAACCGCGGGGGGAACTGAAGCTTTCTTT
>.|TRBV25-1|.|15|TRBJ1-4
CASSDSGTYREKLFF
TGTGCCAGCAGTGACTCCGGGACATACCGAGAAAAACTGTTTTTT
>TRBD1|TRBV14|.|19|TRBJ2-6
CASSHLRGQTSSGANVLTF
TGTGCCAGCAGCCACCTCCGGGGACAGACCAGCTCTGGGGCCAACGTCCTGACTTTC
>.|TRBV6-5|.|14|TRBJ1-1
CASSYGGMDTEAFF
TGTGCCAGCAGTTACGGGGGTATGGACACTGAAGCTTTCTTT
>.|TRBV5-6|.|14|TRBJ2-1
CASRLGRYKNEQFF
TGTGCCAGCAGGCTTGGGCGGTACAAGAATGAGCAGTTCTTC
>.|TRBV5-8|.|17|TRBJ2-5
CASTSRGGYMPGETQYF
TGTGCCAGCACCTCCCGGGGCGGCTACATGCCGGGGGAGACCCAGTACTTC